Listed below are T cell receptor beta chains from one sample, sequenced in a study of shared clonotypes between healthy human individuals. Assay: immunoSEQ multiplex PCR; the TCRdb copy retains only in-frame clones and omits some. The profile shows about 1.5 million clones, nearly 99% of them singletons. Sequences were obtained from naive CD4+ T cells sorted from blood. The receptors derive from a man between 25 and 39 years old in good health. Each CDR3 is given with its conserved first and last residue. The D gene is left open where the match is weak. Clone size is given for some rows only: seen once, a few or many times, or a class if the clone is expanded.

once	TRBV19	14	TRBJ2-7	.	CASTMGYPGYEQYF	TGTGCCAGTACCATGGGGTATCCAGGCTACGAGCAGTACTTC
.	TRBV5-1	15	TRBJ1-1	TRBD1	CASSLGYRGVTEAFF	TGCGCCAGCAGCCTCGGCTACAGGGGAGTCACTGAAGCTTTCTTT
.	TRBV9	14	TRBJ2-7	.	CASSVTASSYEQYF	TGTGCCAGCAGCGTCACAGCGAGCTCCTACGAGCAGTACTTC
.	TRBV7-3	15	TRBJ2-1	TRBD2	CASSQGLAGYNEQFF	TGTGCCAGCAGCCAAGGACTAGCGGGATACAATGAGCAGTTCTTC
.	TRBV5-4	14	TRBJ2-5	.	CASSLGGDEETQYF	TGTGCCAGCAGCTTGGGTGGGGACGAGGAGACCCAGTACTTC
.	TRBV28	13	TRBJ1-5	.	CASTRGPNQPQHF	TGTGCCAGCACCCGGGGGCCCAATCAGCCCCAGCATTTT
.	TRBV5-1	15	TRBJ2-1	TRBD2	CASSSRTSGNNEQFF	TGCGCCAGCAGCTCGAGGACTAGCGGTAACAATGAGCAGTTCTTC
.	TRBV10-3	13	TRBJ2-5	.	CAISDGSSETQYF	TGTGCCATCAGTGACGGGAGTTCAGAGACCCAGTACTTC
.	TRBV18	18	TRBJ1-2	.	CASSPLGPTVLNPYGYTF	TGTGCCAGCTCACCATTAGGACCCACCGTACTTAATCCCTATGGCTACACCTTC
.	TRBV2	14	TRBJ2-2	TRBD2	CASSVAGNTGELFF	TGTGCCAGCAGTGTAGCGGGGAACACCGGGGAGCTGTTTTTT
.	TRBV10-2	15	TRBJ2-3	TRBD2	CASTQGAGGIDTQYF	TGCGCCAGCACCCAGGGAGCGGGAGGGATAGATACGCAGTATTTT
.	TRBV6-1	15	TRBJ2-1	TRBD1	CASSEGDRGRGKQFF	TGTGCCAGCAGTGAAGGGGACAGGGGACGGGGAAAGCAGTTCTTC
.	TRBV14	13	TRBJ1-1	.	CASSSNLLAEAFF	TGTGCCAGCAGCAGCAACTTGCTCGCTGAAGCTTTCTTT
.	TRBV6-6	15	TRBJ2-1	.	CASSYDGGPGNEQFF	TGTGCCAGCAGTTACGATGGAGGGCCCGGCAATGAGCAGTTCTTC
.	TRBV7-2	13	TRBJ2-5	TRBD1	CASHRGYLETQYF	TGTGCCAGCCACAGGGGGTACCTGGAGACCCAGTACTTC
.	TRBV6-5	12	TRBJ2-1	.	CASSSNLDEQFF	TGTGCCAGCTCTAGTAATCTCGATGAGCAGTTCTTC
.	TRBV7-2	18	TRBJ2-6	TRBD1	CASRTGTAILSGANVLTF	TGTGCCAGCAGAACCGGGACAGCTATTCTCTCTGGGGCCAACGTCCTGACTTTC
.	TRBV6-5	13	TRBJ2-1	.	CASSRPPRNEQFF	TGTGCCAGCAGCCGGCCTCCGCGGAATGAGCAGTTCTTC
.	TRBV5-4	13	TRBJ2-5	TRBD2	CASSTAGVQTQYF	TGTGCCAGCAGCACGGCGGGGGTACAGACCCAGTACTTC
.	TRBV7-9	16	TRBJ2-2	TRBD2	CASSPKGREDTGELFF	TGTGCCAGCAGCCCCAAGGGGCGGGAGGACACCGGGGAGCTGTTTTTT
.	TRBV7-3	15	TRBJ2-5	TRBD2	CASSLTASGQETQYF	TGTGCCAGCAGCTTAACGGCTAGCGGACAAGAGACCCAGTACTTC
.	TRBV19	13	TRBJ2-1	.	CASSPTGYNEQFF	TGTGCCAGTAGTCCGACAGGCTACAATGAGCAGTTCTTC
.	TRBV27	14	TRBJ2-7	.	CASSPSRASYEQYF	TGTGCCAGCAGTCCCTCAAGGGCCTCCTACGAGCAGTACTTC
.	TRBV29-1	13	TRBJ2-3	.	CSVRLGGTDTQYF	TGCAGCGTTCGACTAGGGGGCACAGATACGCAGTATTTT
.	TRBV28	16	TRBJ2-2	.	CASSLTGRLHTGELFF	TGTGCCAGCAGTTTAACAGGTAGACTTCACACCGGGGAGCTGTTTTTT
.	TRBV27	13	TRBJ1-5	.	CASSLLRSQPQHF	TGTGCCAGCAGTTTACTGAGGTCTCAGCCCCAGCATTTT
.	TRBV11-2	13	TRBJ2-7	.	CASSLVRPGEQYF	TGTGCCAGCAGCTTAGTAAGACCCGGCGAGCAGTACTTC
.	TRBV11-2	14	TRBJ2-7	.	CASRVPASGNEQYF	TGTGCCAGCAGAGTACCGGCTTCGGGGAACGAGCAGTACTTC
.	TRBV9	15	TRBJ2-5	.	CASSLPLAGQETQYF	TGTGCCAGCAGCCTTCCCCTCGCGGGACAAGAGACCCAGTACTTC
.	TRBV28	18	TRBJ2-3	TRBD2	CASSFKTSGRAATDTQYF	TGTGCCAGCAGTTTTAAAACTAGCGGGAGGGCCGCCACAGATACGCAGTATTTT
.	TRBV2	14	TRBJ1-5	TRBD1	CASSETGVVQPQHF	TGTGCCAGCAGTGAAACAGGGGTGGTTCAGCCCCAGCATTTT
.	TRBV27	15	TRBJ1-5	.	CASSPFGGSNQPQHF	TGTGCCAGCAGTCCGTTTGGGGGGAGCAATCAGCCCCAGCATTTT
.	TRBV28	13	TRBJ2-2	.	CASSPPRSGELFF	TGTGCCAGCAGTCCCCCCCGATCCGGGGAGCTGTTTTTT
.	TRBV2	14	TRBJ2-7	TRBD2	CASSELTSGTEQYF	TGTGCCAGCAGTGAGCTGACTAGCGGGACCGAGCAGTACTTC
.	TRBV9	14	TRBJ2-7	.	CASSVGLFSYEQYF	TGTGCCAGCAGCGTCGGACTGTTCTCCTACGAGCAGTACTTC
.	TRBV10-1	13	TRBJ2-3	.	CASKETSTDTQYF	TGCGCCAGCAAGGAAACCAGCACAGATACGCAGTATTTT
.	TRBV10-2	13	TRBJ1-2	.	CASRQGRLTGYTF	TGCGCCAGCAGACAAGGGCGCTTGACTGGCTACACCTTC
.	TRBV30	13	TRBJ2-1	TRBD2	CAWSITGTSVQFF	TGTGCCTGGAGTATTACCGGGACTAGTGTGCAGTTCTTC
.	TRBV19	17	TRBJ2-1	TRBD2	CASSSLFGTSGGGEQFF	TGTGCCAGTAGTAGTCTATTCGGGACTAGTGGGGGTGGTGAGCAGTTCTTC
.	TRBV29-1	14	TRBJ2-1	.	CSVDNIARHNEQFF	TGCAGCGTTGACAATATAGCGAGACACAATGAGCAGTTCTTC
.	TRBV5-1	14	TRBJ2-7	.	CASSPAPGRNEQYF	TGCGCCAGCAGCCCGGCTCCGGGTAGGAACGAGCAGTACTTC
once	TRBV18	13	TRBJ2-6	.	CASSPPGANVLTF	TGTGCCAGCTCACCACCTGGGGCCAACGTCCTGACTTTC
.	TRBV6-5	13	TRBJ1-2	.	CASSSSDSFGYTF	TGTGCCAGCAGTTCCTCGGACAGTTTTGGCTACACCTTC
.	TRBV6-5	16	TRBJ2-5	TRBD1	CASSYSIVGGGETQYF	TGTGCCAGCAGTTACTCGATAGTAGGGGGCGGAGAGACCCAGTACTTC
.	TRBV28	12	TRBJ1-1	.	CASSSWGGQAFF	TGTGCCAGCAGTTCCTGGGGCGGTCAAGCTTTCTTT
.	TRBV13	12	TRBJ2-2	.	CASSRIPGELFF	TGTGCCAGCAGCCGCATCCCCGGGGAGCTGTTTTTT
.	TRBV25-1	14	TRBJ2-7	.	CASSERIESYEQYF	TGTGCCAGCAGTGAACGGATAGAGTCCTACGAGCAGTACTTC
once	TRBV27	15	TRBJ2-5	.	CASSLSGLIWETQYF	TGTGCCAGCAGTTTATCGGGCCTGATCTGGGAGACCCAGTACTTC
once	TRBV2	14	TRBJ2-1	.	CASSVMGAFSEQFF	TGTGCCAGCAGTGTAATGGGGGCGTTCAGTGAGCAGTTCTTC
.	TRBV5-1	15	TRBJ2-3	TRBD1	CASSATGGATDTQYF	TGCGCCAGCAGCGCTACAGGGGGCGCCACAGATACGCAGTATTTT
.	TRBV5-1	11	TRBJ1-2	.	CASSQGAGYTF	TGCGCCAGCAGCCAAGGCGCGGGCTACACCTTC